This T cell receptor (beta chain) was profiled in a study of blood T cells in healthy people across ages. To note about this clonotype: The antigen is unknown. An end of the junction differs from the germline gene, which may be a read error.

For the second PCR, which ran for 7 to 11 cycles, a sample-barcoded 5' primer and a J-beta primer mix were used. All cDNA molecules were each tagged by a template-switch adaptor with 12 random nucleotides. TCRdb analysed the 5' RACE reads with MiXCR anew, one entry per CDR3 protein. This table has 1,300,000 or so distinct CDR3 sequences, approximately 59% appearing once. Study-wide results and limits: Unsorted PBMCs ruled out conclusive naive versus antigen-experienced comparison. Expanded clonotype changes were possibly confounded by unknown donor CMV status.

The clonotype was recovered from a young man in good health. What was sequenced was blood.

The CDR3 region has the DNA TGCAGTGCTAGAGAGACGGGACAGTGGAATTCACCCCCCCACTTT. It specifies CSARETGQWNSPPHF. The chain employs TRBV20-1 and TRBJ1-6; 7 bases are a match to TRBD1. CDR1 is DFQATT and CDR2 is SNEGSKA in the germline V gene (reference sequence). The CDR3 is 15 amino acids.